This TCR beta chain derives from a study of shared clonotypes between healthy human individuals. Study observations and caveats: Blood was the only sampled material, and tissue repertoires likely differ. Rarefaction gave evidence that sorted-subset sequencing remained incomplete despite large depth. Estimated richness was generally greater in naive than memory subsets.

Comments on this clone: Its antigen is currently unknown.

Profiled with immunoSEQ multiplex PCR; TCRdb holds only in-frame clones, not every one. The sample has about 230,000 clones, approximately 70% seen once. CDR3 length equals 15 residues. V dropped 0 bases and J dropped 5 bases, with 11 bases sitting between them. Germline V gene sequence: CDR1 SGHVS, CDR2 FQNEAQ. The sequence derives from a man aged 30-40 years in good health. This chain connects TRBV7-8 to TRBJ2-1; D is unclear. Sequences were obtained from memory CD4+ T cells sorted from blood. Subset: CD45RA-negative fraction. The CDR3, as DNA: TGTGCCAGCAGCTTAGCGGTAACCCGGAACAATGAGCAGTTCTTC. This encodes CASSLAVTRNNEQFF.